A selection of T cell receptor beta chains follows, all from one sample in a study of regulatory and conventional T cells in RAG deficiency. Repertoires were generated with immunoSEQ multiplex PCR, while TCRdb's copy carries only in-frame clones and drops some. This repertoire shows fewer than 30,000 clones, over 90% found once; its top ten account for around 0.2%. These data were also filed under a second study, of regulatory T cells.

The specimen was CD25- CD4+ T cells sorted from blood. All receptors derive from a human donor in good health. CDR3s include the opening cysteine and the closing phenylalanine or tryptophan. D genes are given only for firm matches. Clone size is not always given. Where it is, it says once, few, many or a class for expanded clones.

size	J	D	V	CDR3	DNA
NA	TRBJ1-4	TRBD1	TRBV18	CASSTRTGRITNEKLFF	TGTGCCAGCTCAACAAGGACAGGGCGAATAACTAATGAAAAACTGTTTTTT
NA	TRBJ2-5	NA	TRBV6-1	CASSDLGLGETQYF	TGTGCCAGCAGTGACTTGGGGCTCGGGGAGACCCAGTACTTC
NA	TRBJ1-2	NA	TRBV9	CASSVGWAGGYGYTF	TGTGCCAGCAGCGTAGGGTGGGCCGGGGGCTATGGCTACACCTTC
once	TRBJ1-5	NA	TRBV6-6	CASSPNRDNQPQHF	TGTGCCAGCAGTCCCAACAGGGACAATCAGCCCCAGCATTTT
NA	TRBJ1-1	NA	TRBV28	CASSVRDTEAFF	TGTGCCAGCAGTGTTCGGGACACTGAAGCTTTCTTT
NA	TRBJ2-2	TRBD2	TRBV12-5	CASGLPGTKVTGELFF	TGTGCTAGTGGTTTGCCTGGGACTAAGGTCACCGGGGAGCTGTTTTTT
NA	TRBJ2-7	NA	TRBV27	CASSGSGSYEQYF	TGTGCCAGCAGTGGCTCGGGCTCCTACGAGCAGTACTTC
NA	TRBJ2-7	NA	TRBV18	CASSLSSYEQYF	TGTGCCAGCTCCCTTAGCTCCTACGAGCAGTACTTC
NA	TRBJ2-3	TRBD2	TRBV2	CASSAVLAGDLSTDTQYF	TGTGCCAGCAGTGCGGTACTAGCGGGGGACCTTAGCACAGATACGCAGTATTTT
NA	TRBJ1-1	NA	TRBV28	CASSSHRVEAFF	TGTGCCAGTAGTTCTCACAGGGTAGAAGCTTTCTTT
NA	TRBJ2-7	TRBD2	TRBV5-1	CASSLWVPGGGTPREQYF	TGCGCCAGCAGCTTGTGGGTACCGGGCGGGGGAACCCCCCGCGAGCAGTACTTC
NA	TRBJ2-5	NA	TRBV18	CASSSGWRGETQYF	TGTGCCAGCTCATCCGGGTGGCGCGGAGAGACCCAGTACTTC
NA	TRBJ2-3	NA	TRBV6-5	CASSYGATPRTDTQYF	TGTGCCAGCAGTTACGGGGCAACCCCACGCACAGATACGCAGTATTTT
NA	TRBJ2-5	NA	TRBV7-7	CASSLGSLGSRETQYF	TGTGCTAGCAGCTTAGGGTCGTTAGGGAGCAGGGAGACCCAGTACTTC
NA	TRBJ2-7	TRBD1	TRBV19	CASSTLRDRSSYEQYF	TGTGCCAGTAGTACACTCCGGGACAGGAGTTCCTACGAGCAGTACTTC
NA	TRBJ2-7	NA	TRBV7-3	CASSLAANSYEQYF	TGTGCCAGCAGCCTGGCGGCCAACTCCTACGAGCAGTACTTC
NA	TRBJ2-5	TRBD1	TRBV5-4	CASAPTGQQETQYF	TGTGCCAGCGCTCCGACAGGGCAACAAGAGACCCAGTACTTC
once	TRBJ1-5	TRBD1	TRBV7-2	CASSPNGRGRMGNQPQHF	TGTGCCAGCTCTCCCAACGGGAGGGGGCGCATGGGCAATCAGCCCCAGCATTTT
NA	TRBJ1-2	TRBD1	TRBV19	CASSFRQGADYGYTF	TGTGCCAGTAGTTTTCGACAGGGGGCGGACTATGGCTACACCTTC
once	TRBJ2-3	TRBD1	TRBV5-4	CASSPRDRGQDTQYF	TGTGCCAGCAGCCCTAGGGACAGGGGGCAGGATACGCAGTATTTT
NA	TRBJ1-6	NA	TRBV11-2	CASSLGGSFSSYNSPLHF	TGTGCCAGCAGCTTAGGGGGCTCCTTCAGCTCCTATAATTCACCCCTCCACTTT
NA	TRBJ2-5	TRBD1	TRBV6-5	CASRADRVEETQYF	TGTGCCAGCAGAGCAGACAGGGTTGAAGAGACCCAGTACTTC
few	TRBJ1-2	NA	TRBV7-2	CASSPSRTEGGYTF	TGTGCCAGCAGCCCGAGCAGGACTGAGGGTGGCTACACCTTC
NA	TRBJ1-1	NA	TRBV27	CASSFNALNTEAFF	TGTGCCAGCAGTTTTAACGCGTTGAACACTGAAGCTTTCTTT
once	TRBJ2-7	NA	TRBV5-6	CASSYELYEQYF	TGTGCCAGCAGTTACGAACTCTACGAGCAGTACTTC
NA	TRBJ2-1	NA	TRBV9	CASSPALGGQEQFF	TGTGCCAGCAGCCCGGCCCTGGGGGGACAGGAGCAGTTCTTC
NA	TRBJ1-6	TRBD1	TRBV11-2	CASSPGTGHYNSPLHF	TGTGCCAGCAGCCCCGGGACAGGCCACTATAATTCACCCCTCCACTTT
NA	TRBJ2-3	TRBD1	TRBV6-1	CASSEARTGGRDTQYF	TGTGCCAGCAGTGAAGCGCGGACAGGGGGAAGAGATACGCAGTATTTT
NA	TRBJ2-3	TRBD2	TRBV19	CASTTGLAGGSTQYF	TGTGCCAGTACCACAGGACTAGCGGGGGGAAGTACGCAGTATTTT
once	TRBJ1-6	NA	TRBV5-5	CASSPEAAVRNSPLHF	TGTGCCAGCAGCCCGGAGGCGGCAGTGAGGAATTCACCCCTCCACTTT
NA	TRBJ1-1	TRBD1	TRBV19	CASSAVDRGRKNTEAFF	TGTGCCAGTAGTGCCGTGGACAGGGGGCGAAAGAACACTGAAGCTTTCTTT
NA	TRBJ2-5	NA	TRBV4-1	CASSQLPAGAVKTQYF	TGCGCCAGCAGCCAATTGCCGGCGGGCGCCGTGAAGACCCAGTACTTC
NA	TRBJ1-2	NA	TRBV28	CASSEEGWDYGYTF	TGTGCCAGCAGTGAAGAGGGCTGGGACTATGGCTACACCTTC
NA	TRBJ2-5	TRBD1	TRBV23-1	CASSLPGTVRMQETQYF	TGCGCCAGCAGTCTTCCGGGGACAGTAAGGATGCAAGAGACCCAGTACTTC
NA	TRBJ2-7	NA	TRBV6-4	CASSDSTAGGPYEQYF	TGTGCCAGCAGTGACTCTACAGCAGGGGGGCCCTACGAGCAGTACTTC
NA	TRBJ1-1	NA	TRBV25-1	CASKNPTALNTEAFF	TGTGCCAGCAAAAATCCGACAGCCCTGAACACTGAAGCTTTCTTT
NA	TRBJ2-3	TRBD2	TRBV28	CASRAFRGGLDTQYF	TGTGCCAGCAGGGCCTTTCGGGGGGGCCTCGATACGCAGTATTTT
NA	TRBJ1-1	NA	TRBV27	CASRESYRVNTEAFF	TGTGCCAGCAGGGAGAGCTACAGGGTGAACACTGAAGCTTTCTTT
once	TRBJ2-7	NA	TRBV6-1	CATGQGGGYEQYF	TGTGCCACAGGGCAAGGGGGTGGCTACGAGCAGTACTTC
NA	TRBJ1-6	NA	TRBV7-3	CASSLIRARNSPLHF	TGTGCCAGCAGCTTAATCAGGGCAAGGAATTCACCCCTCCACTTT
NA	TRBJ2-5	TRBD2	TRBV18	CASSTLAGGKETQYF	TGTGCCAGCTCAACACTAGCGGGGGGAAAGGAGACCCAGTACTTC
NA	TRBJ2-7	TRBD1	TRBV4-1	CASSLVGTADYEQYF	TGCGCCAGCAGCCTGGTCGGGACAGCCGACTACGAGCAGTACTTC
NA	TRBJ2-7	TRBD1	TRBV19	CASRDRVGEQYF	TGTGCCAGCCGAGACAGGGTCGGCGAGCAGTACTTC
once	TRBJ2-1	TRBD2	TRBV10-1	CASCTSGGFGDEQFF	TGCGCCAGCTGTACTAGCGGGGGGTTCGGAGATGAGCAGTTCTTC
NA	TRBJ1-4	TRBD1	TRBV5-1	CASSAKTGGLNEKLFF	TGCGCCAGCAGCGCTAAAACAGGGGGACTAAATGAAAAACTGTTTTTT
NA	TRBJ2-1	TRBD1	TRBV4-1	CASSQVGTGAIEQFF	TGCGCCAGCAGCCAAGTGGGGACAGGGGCGATTGAGCAGTTCTTC
NA	TRBJ1-1	NA	TRBV19	CASTEGLNTEAFF	TGTGCCAGTACCGAGGGCCTGAACACTGAAGCTTTCTTT
NA	TRBJ1-4	NA	TRBV4-2	CASSLQGRDEKLFF	TGTGCCAGCAGCCTTCAGGGGAGGGATGAAAAACTGTTTTTT
NA	TRBJ2-7	NA	TRBV2	CASRPYPGLSSYEQYF	TGTGCCAGCAGGCCTTATCCAGGGCTGAGCTCCTACGAGCAGTACTTC
NA	TRBJ1-6	NA	TRBV6-6	CASSYRLAGDNSPLHF	TGTGCCAGCAGTTACCGCTTGGCAGGGGATAATTCCCCCCTCCACTTT
NA	TRBJ1-3	NA	TRBV7-9	CASSFQNTIYF	TGTGCCAGCAGCTTTCAAAACACCATATATTTT
once	TRBJ2-6	NA	TRBV6-4	CASSLSGANVLTF	TGTGCCAGCAGTCTCTCTGGGGCCAACGTCCTGACTTTC
NA	TRBJ2-3	NA	TRBV18	CASSPLGGESATDTQYF	TGTGCCAGCTCACCACTTGGAGGGGAGTCTGCGACAGATACGCAGTATTTT